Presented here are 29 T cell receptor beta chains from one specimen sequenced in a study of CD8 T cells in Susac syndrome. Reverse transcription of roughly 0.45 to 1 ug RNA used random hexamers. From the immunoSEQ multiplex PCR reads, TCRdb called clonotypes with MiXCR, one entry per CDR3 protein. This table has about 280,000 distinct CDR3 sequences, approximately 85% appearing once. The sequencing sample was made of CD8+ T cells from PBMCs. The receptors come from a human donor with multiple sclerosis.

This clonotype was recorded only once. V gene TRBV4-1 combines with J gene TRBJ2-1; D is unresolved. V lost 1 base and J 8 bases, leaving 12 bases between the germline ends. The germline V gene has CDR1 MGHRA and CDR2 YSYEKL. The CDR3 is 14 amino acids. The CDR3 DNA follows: TGCGCCAGCAGCCAAGCTAGAACTCTGGATGAGCAGTTCTTC. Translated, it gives CASSQARTLDEQFF.

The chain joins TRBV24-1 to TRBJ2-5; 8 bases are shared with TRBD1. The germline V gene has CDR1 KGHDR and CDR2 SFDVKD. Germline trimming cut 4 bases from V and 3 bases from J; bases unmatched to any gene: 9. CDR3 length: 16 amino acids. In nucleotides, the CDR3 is TGTGCCACCAGTGACCAGGGTCGGACAGGGAAAGAGACCCAGTACTTC. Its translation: CATSDQGRTGKETQYF.

This chain's CDR3 is CSASHLAGGGALAKNIQYF. CDR3 in DNA: TGCAGTGCTAGTCACCTAGCGGGAGGGGGGGCATTAGCCAAAAACATTCAGTACTTC. The chain links TRBV20-1 to TRBJ2-4; 12 bases map to TRBD2. The CDR3 has 19 residues. CDR1 and CDR2 from the germline V gene are DFQATT and SNEGSKA (reference sequence). V lost 3 bases, J lost 0 bases, and 12 bases stayed unmatched.

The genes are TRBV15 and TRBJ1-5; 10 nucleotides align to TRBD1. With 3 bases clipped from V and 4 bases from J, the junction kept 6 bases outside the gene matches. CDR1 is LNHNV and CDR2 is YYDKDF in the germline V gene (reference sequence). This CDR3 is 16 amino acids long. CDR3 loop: CATSRGGQGLNQPQHF. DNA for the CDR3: TGTGCCACCAGCAGGGGGGGACAGGGGTTGAATCAGCCCCAGCATTTT.

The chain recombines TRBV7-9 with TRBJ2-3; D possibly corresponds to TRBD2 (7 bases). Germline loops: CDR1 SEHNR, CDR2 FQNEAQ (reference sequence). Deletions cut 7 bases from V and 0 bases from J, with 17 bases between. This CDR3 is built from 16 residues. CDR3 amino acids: CASIRGGGHSTDTQYF. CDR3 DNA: TGTGCCAGCATCCGAGGGGGGGGGCATAGCACAGATACGCAGTATTTT.

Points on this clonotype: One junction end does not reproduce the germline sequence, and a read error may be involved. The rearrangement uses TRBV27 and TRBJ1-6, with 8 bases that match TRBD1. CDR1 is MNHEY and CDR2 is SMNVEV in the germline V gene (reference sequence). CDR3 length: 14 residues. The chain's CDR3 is CASSPTGALSPLHF. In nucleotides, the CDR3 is TGTGCCAGCAGTCCGACAGGGGCATTATCACCTCTCCACTTT.

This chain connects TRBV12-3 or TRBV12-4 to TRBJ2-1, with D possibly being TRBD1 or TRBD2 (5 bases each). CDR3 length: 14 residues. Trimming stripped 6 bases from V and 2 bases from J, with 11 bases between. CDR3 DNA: TGTGCCAGCAGCCTCTTGGGGGCCTACAATGAGCAGTTCTTC. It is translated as CASSLLGAYNEQFF.

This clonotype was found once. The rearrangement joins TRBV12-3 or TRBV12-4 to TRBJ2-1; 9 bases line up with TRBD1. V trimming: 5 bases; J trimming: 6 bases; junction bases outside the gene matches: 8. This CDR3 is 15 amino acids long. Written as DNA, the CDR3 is TGTGCCAGCAGTACCCCGGGACAGGGCATCAATGAGCAGTTCTTC. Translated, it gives CASSTPGQGINEQFF.

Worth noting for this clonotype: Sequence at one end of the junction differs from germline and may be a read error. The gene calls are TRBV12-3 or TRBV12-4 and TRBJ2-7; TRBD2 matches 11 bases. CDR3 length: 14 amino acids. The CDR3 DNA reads TGTGCCGGCAGTTTACTAGCGGGAGCTTCCGAGCAGTACTTC. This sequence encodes CAGSLLAGASEQYF.

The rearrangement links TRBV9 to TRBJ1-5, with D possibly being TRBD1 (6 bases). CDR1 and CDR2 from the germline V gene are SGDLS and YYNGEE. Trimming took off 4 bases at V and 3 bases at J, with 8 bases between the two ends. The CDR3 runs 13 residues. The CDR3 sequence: CASSQGFNQPQHF. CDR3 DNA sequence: TGTGCCAGCAGCCAGGGGTTCAATCAGCCCCAGCATTTT. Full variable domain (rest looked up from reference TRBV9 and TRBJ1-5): DSGVTQTPKHLITATGQRVTLRCSPRSGDLSVYWYQQSLDQGLQFLIQYYNGEERAKGNILERFSAQQFPDLHSELNLSSLELGDSALYFCASSQGFNQPQHFGDGTRLSIL.

CDR3 amino acids: CASSPGGTRKTQYF. CDR3 sequence (DNA): TGTGCCAGCAGCCCCGGAGGTACTAGGAAGACCCAGTACTTC. This rearrangement joins TRBV14 to TRBJ2-5; perhaps TRBD2 as D (5 bases). The CDR3 is 14 amino acids. Germline CDR1 SGHDN, CDR2 FVKESK. V lost 4 bases and J 6 bases, leaving 15 bases between the germline ends.

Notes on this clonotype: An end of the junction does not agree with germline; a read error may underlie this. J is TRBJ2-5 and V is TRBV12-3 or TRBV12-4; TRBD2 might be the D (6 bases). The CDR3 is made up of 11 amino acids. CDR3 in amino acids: CASSSRESQYF. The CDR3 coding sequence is TGTGCCAGCAGTTCCCGGGAGAGCCAGTACTTC.

The CDR3 loop is CASSSHGTPLDVLTF. The CDR3 nucleotides read TGCGCCAGCAGCTCGCATGGGACTCCCCTTGACGTCCTGACTTTC. The chain carries TRBV5-1 and TRBJ2-6; D is possibly TRBD2 (6 bases). The CDR3 length is 15 residues. V lost 3 bases and J 11 bases, leaving 18 bases between the germline ends. CDR1 is SGHRS and CDR2 is YFSETQ in the germline V gene.

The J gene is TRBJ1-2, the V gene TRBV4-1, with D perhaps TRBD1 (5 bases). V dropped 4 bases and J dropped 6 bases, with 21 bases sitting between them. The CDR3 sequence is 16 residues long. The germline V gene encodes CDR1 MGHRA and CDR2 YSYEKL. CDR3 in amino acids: CASSPRVGGVTNGYTF. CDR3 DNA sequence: TGCGCCAGCAGCCCCAGGGTGGGGGGTGTAACGAATGGCTACACCTTC.

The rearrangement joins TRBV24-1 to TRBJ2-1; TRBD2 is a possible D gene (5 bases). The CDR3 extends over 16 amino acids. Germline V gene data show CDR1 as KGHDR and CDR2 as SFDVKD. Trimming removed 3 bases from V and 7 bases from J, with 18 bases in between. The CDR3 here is CATSDLGAKEGNEQFF. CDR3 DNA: TGTGCCACCAGTGATCTGGGCGCAAAAGAGGGTAATGAGCAGTTCTTC.

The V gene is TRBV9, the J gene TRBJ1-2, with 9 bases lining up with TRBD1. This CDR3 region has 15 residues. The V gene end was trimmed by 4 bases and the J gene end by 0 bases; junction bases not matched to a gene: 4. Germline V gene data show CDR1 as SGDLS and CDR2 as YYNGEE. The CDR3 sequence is CASSNRQGANYGYTF. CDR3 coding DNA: TGTGCCAGCAGCAACCGACAGGGGGCTAACTATGGCTACACCTTC.

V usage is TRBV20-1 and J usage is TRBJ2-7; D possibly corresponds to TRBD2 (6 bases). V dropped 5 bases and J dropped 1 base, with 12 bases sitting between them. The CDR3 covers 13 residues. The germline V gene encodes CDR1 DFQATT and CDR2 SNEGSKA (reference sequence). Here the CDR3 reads CSADREWSYEQYF. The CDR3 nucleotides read TGCAGTGCTGACCGGGAGTGGTCCTACGAGCAGTACTTC.

The DNA of the CDR3 is TGTGCCAGCAGCCGGCCCGGCGGACATTATGGGGCCAACGTCCTGACTTTC. This translates into CASSRPGGHYGANVLTF. V gene TRBV14 combines with J gene TRBJ2-6; D is perhaps TRBD1 (5 bases). The V gene lost 4 bases and the J gene lost 3 bases, with 16 bases spanning the gap. The CDR3 loop spans 17 amino acids. The germline gives CDR1 SGHDN, CDR2 FVKESK.

CDR3 residues: CASSPNPDSYSGNTIYF. Here the CDR3 DNA reads TGTGCCAGCAGTCCGAACCCGGACTCTTACTCTGGAAACACCATATATTTT. This sequence joins TRBV27 and TRBJ1-3; unclear D gene. Trimming pared 5 bases from V and 0 bases from J, leaving 17 bases between. CDR1 is MNHEY, CDR2 SMNVEV, per germline (reference sequence). CDR3 length: 17 residues.

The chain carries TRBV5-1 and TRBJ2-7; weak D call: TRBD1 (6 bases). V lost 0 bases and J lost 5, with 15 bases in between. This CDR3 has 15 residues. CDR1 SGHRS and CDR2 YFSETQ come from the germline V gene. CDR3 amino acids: CASSLVAGARDEQYF. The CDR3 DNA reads TGCGCCAGCAGCTTGGTCGCAGGGGCGAGGGACGAGCAGTACTTC.

The CDR3 protein is CASSSNSGTGGGSYNEQFF. The CDR3, as DNA: TGTGCCAGCAGCTCCAATTCCGGGACAGGGGGCGGCTCCTACAATGAGCAGTTCTTC. The chain couples TRBV7-9 to TRBJ2-1; 12 nucleotides line up with TRBD1. The V and J ends lost 4 bases and 0 bases, in that order; junction bases with no gene match: 10. In germline, CDR1 is SEHNR, CDR2 FQNEAQ (reference sequence). This CDR3 has 19 amino acids.

The CDR3 DNA reads as TGTGCCAGCAGTCAAGGGTACACTGAAGCTTTCTTT. This sequence encodes CASSQGYTEAFF. The chain joins TRBV12-3 or TRBV12-4 to TRBJ1-1; D unclear. Trimming took 5 bases from V and 3 from J, leaving 7 bases between them. CDR3 size: 12 residues.

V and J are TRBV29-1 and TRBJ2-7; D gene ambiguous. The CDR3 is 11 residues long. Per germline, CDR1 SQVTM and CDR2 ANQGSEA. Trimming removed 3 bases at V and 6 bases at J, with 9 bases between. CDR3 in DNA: TGCAGCGTTGACCCCGGCGGCGAGCAGTACTTC. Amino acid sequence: CSVDPGGEQYF.

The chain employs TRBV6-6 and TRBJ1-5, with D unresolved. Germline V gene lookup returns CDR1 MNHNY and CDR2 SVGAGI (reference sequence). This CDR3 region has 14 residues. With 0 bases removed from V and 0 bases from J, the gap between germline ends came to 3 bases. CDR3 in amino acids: CASSYSNSNQPQHF. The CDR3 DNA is TGTGCCAGCAGTTACTCGAATAGCAATCAGCCCCAGCATTTT.

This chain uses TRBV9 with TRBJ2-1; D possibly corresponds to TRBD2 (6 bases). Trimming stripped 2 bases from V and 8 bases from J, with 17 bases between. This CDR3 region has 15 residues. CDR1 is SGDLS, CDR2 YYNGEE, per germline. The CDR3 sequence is CASSVPGSSFHEQFF. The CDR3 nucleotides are TGTGCCAGCAGCGTCCCCGGGAGCTCTTTCCATGAGCAGTTCTTC.

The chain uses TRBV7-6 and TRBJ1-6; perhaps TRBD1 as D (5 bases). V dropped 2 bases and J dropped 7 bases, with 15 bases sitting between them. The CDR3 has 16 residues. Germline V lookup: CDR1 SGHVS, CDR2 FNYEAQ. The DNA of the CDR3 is TGTGCCAGCAGCTTAAAGTTAGGGACTCAAAATTCACCCCTCCACTTT. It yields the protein CASSLKLGTQNSPLHF.

The CDR3 reads CASSFGLAGGPLGEQFF. In nucleotides, the CDR3 is TGCGCCAGCAGCTTTGGACTAGCGGGAGGGCCCCTCGGTGAGCAGTTCTTC. This chain uses TRBV5-1 with TRBJ2-1; 15 bases map to TRBD2. This CDR3 comprises 17 residues. Trimming removed 2 bases from V and 9 bases from J; junction bases left unmatched: 9. Germline lookup yields CDR1 SGHRS and CDR2 YFSETQ. Complete variable domain (other parts from reference TRBV5-1 and TRBJ2-1): KAGVTQTPRYLIKTRGQQVTLSCSPISGHRSVSWYQQTPGQGLQFLFEYFSETQRNKGNFPGRFSGRQFSNSRSEMNVSTLELGDSALYLCASSFGLAGGPLGEQFFGPGTRLTVL.

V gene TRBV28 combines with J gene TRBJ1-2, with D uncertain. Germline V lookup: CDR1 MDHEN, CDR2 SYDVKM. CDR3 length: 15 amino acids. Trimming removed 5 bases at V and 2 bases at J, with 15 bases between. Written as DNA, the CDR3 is TGTGCCAGCAGTACCCCTTTAGTGGGGAACTATGGCTACACCTTC. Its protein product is CASSTPLVGNYGYTF.

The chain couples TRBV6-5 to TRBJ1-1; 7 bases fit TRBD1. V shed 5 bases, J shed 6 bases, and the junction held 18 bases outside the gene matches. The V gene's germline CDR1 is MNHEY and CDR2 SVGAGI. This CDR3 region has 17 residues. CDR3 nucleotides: TGTGCCAGCAGTCTACCCAGATTGGACAGGACCTACCCTGAAGCTTTCTTT. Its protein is CASSLPRLDRTYPEAFF.